This T cell receptor (beta chain) was retrieved from a study of blood T cell repertoires in COVID-19. Study-level information: Both acute and convalescent COVID-19 samples were obtained from the United States, Italy and Spain. T cells, B-cell-depleted T cells, or PBMCs provided the cDNA or gDNA that served as material.

Authors' data handling: Amplification from reference gene primers served as the basis for estimated nucleated cell counts. Libraries were prepared by immunoSEQ multiplex PCR; TCRdb keeps only in-frame clonotypes and omits some of them. V and J calls and clone size are as listed in that table; D and trimming were resolved from the DNA. The sample carries about 73,000 clones, 90% recorded once. Germline V CDR1 and CDR2: MNHEY, SMNVEV (reference sequence). CDR3 size: 13 residues. V shed 5 bases and J shed 4 bases, with 11 bases lying between them. What was sequenced was peripheral blood. The chain employs TRBV27 and TRBJ1-2; D may be TRBD1 (6 bases). This clonotype was obtained from a woman of 80 years or more with active or convalescent COVID-19. The CDR3: CASSQGGGYGYTF. The CDR3, as DNA: TGTGCCAGCAGTCAAGGGGGTGGCTATGGCTACACCTTC.